These T cell receptor beta chains were read from a single sample in a study of graft-versus-host responses after intestinal transplantation. The repertoire was sequenced with immunoSEQ multiplex PCR; TCRdb's copy has only in-frame clones and lacks some. There are tens of thousands of clones in the sample; roughly 92% occur only once, and around 46% lies in the top ten. The source was PBMCs, collected 262 days after intestinal transplant. Receptors originate from a human patient who received an intestinal transplant, so some T cells may come from the graft donor. Each CDR3 is given with its conserved first and last residue. A D gene is named only where the DNA matches it firmly.

TRBD1 | TRBJ1-5 | TRBV2 | CASSQGQGGNQPQHF | TGTGCCAGCAGCCAGGGACAGGGTGGCAATCAGCCCCAGCATTTT
TRBD1 | TRBJ1-5 | TRBV6-6 | CASSWDSSNQPQHF | TGTGCCAGCAGTTGGGACAGTAGCAATCAGCCCCAGCATTTT
TRBD2 | TRBJ2-5 | TRBV4-1 | CASSQEGTSDQETQYF | TGCGCCAGCAGCCAAGAGGGGACTAGCGACCAAGAGACCCAGTACTTC
NA | TRBJ2-1 | TRBV6-1 | CASSEASGTYNEQFF | TGTGCCAGCAGTGAAGCTAGCGGAACCTACAATGAGCAGTTCTTC
NA | TRBJ2-7 | TRBV12-5 | CASGPRLLTYEQYF | TGTGCTAGTGGTCCTAGGCTTCTGACCTACGAGCAGTACTTC
NA | TRBJ1-5 | TRBV10-2 | CASSENSNQPQHF | TGCGCCAGCAGTGAGAATAGCAATCAGCCCCAGCATTTT
NA | TRBJ1-4 | TRBV27 | CASRGLTNEKLFF | TGTGCCAGCAGGGGGCTGACTAATGAAAAACTGTTTTTT
TRBD1 | TRBJ2-7 | TRBV5-6 | CASSLGQGAYEQYF | TGTGCCAGCAGCTTAGGCCAGGGGGCGTACGAGCAGTACTTC
NA | TRBJ2-7 | TRBV5-6 | CASSLEQGRGEQYF | TGTGCCAGCAGCTTGGAACAGGGGAGGGGAGAGCAGTACTTC
TRBD1 | TRBJ2-2 | TRBV6-4 | CASSDSSSRGPFNTGELFF | TGTGCCAGCAGTGACTCTAGCTCCAGGGGGCCGTTCAACACCGGGGAGCTGTTTTTT
NA | TRBJ2-2 | TRBV5-6 | CASSLDQYTGELFF | TGTGCCAGCAGCCTTGACCAATACACCGGGGAGCTGTTTTTT
NA | TRBJ1-5 | TRBV10-3 | CAISGGENQPQHF | TGTGCCATCAGTGGGGGGGAAAATCAGCCCCAGCATTTT
TRBD1 | TRBJ1-4 | TRBV27 | CASSLGQANEKLFF | TGTGCCAGCAGTTTAGGACAGGCTAATGAAAAACTGTTTTTT
NA | TRBJ2-6 | TRBV30 | CAWSVRLEGANVLTF | TGTGCCTGGAGTGTAAGGCTTGAGGGGGCCAACGTCCTGACTTTC
TRBD2 | TRBJ2-1 | TRBV25-1 | CASSGGLAGAYNEQFF | TGTGCCAGCAGTGGTGGACTAGCGGGAGCCTACAATGAGCAGTTCTTC
TRBD2 | TRBJ2-1 | TRBV7-9 | CASSGTSGTYNEQFF | TGTGCCAGCAGCGGTACTAGCGGGACATACAATGAGCAGTTCTTC
NA | TRBJ2-3 | TRBV19 | CASSREDRLTDTQYF | TGTGCCAGTAGTAGGGAGGACAGGCTCACAGATACGCAGTATTTT
TRBD2 | TRBJ2-3 | TRBV11-3 | CASSLTSDTQYF | TGTGCCAGCAGTCTGACTAGCGACACGCAGTATTTT
TRBD1 | TRBJ2-1 | TRBV5-4 | CASSLDGTDNNEQFF | TGTGCCAGCAGCTTGGACGGGACAGATAATAATGAGCAGTTCTTC
NA | TRBJ2-7 | TRBV7-6 | CASSIQPPDRWLAGLAYEQYF | TGTGCCAGCAGCATACAACCACCGGACAGGTGGTTAGCGGGATTAGCCTACGAGCAGTACTTC
NA | TRBJ1-5 | TRBV28 | CASSSPGTQNQPQHF | TGTGCCAGCAGTTCACCCGGGACCCAAAATCAGCCCCAGCATTTT
NA | TRBJ2-3 | TRBV27 | CASRWSGIDTQYF | TGTGCCAGCAGATGGAGTGGCATCGATACGCAGTATTTT
NA | TRBJ2-1 | TRBV9 | CASSAQLEGLLQFF | TGTGCCAGCAGCGCTCAACTCGAAGGTTTGTTGCAGTTCTTC